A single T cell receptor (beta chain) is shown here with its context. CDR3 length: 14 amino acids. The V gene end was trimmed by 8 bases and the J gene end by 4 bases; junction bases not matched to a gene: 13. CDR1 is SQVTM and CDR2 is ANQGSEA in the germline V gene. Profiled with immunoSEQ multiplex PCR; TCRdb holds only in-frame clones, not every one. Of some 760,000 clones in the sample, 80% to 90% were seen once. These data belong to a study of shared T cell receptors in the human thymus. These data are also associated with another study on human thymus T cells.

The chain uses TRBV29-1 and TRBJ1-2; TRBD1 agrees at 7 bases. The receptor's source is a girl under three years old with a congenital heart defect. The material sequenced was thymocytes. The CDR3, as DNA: TGCAGCACAAGACAGGGTTGGTGGGGCTATGGCTACACCTTC. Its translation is CSTRQGWWGYGYTF.